The clone carrying this T cell receptor beta chain was counted many times. What it recognizes is unknown. The source of the sample is a study of CD8 T cells in ankylosing spondylitis. Points from the study as a whole: Seemingly characteristic of ankylosing spondylitis blood was a TCR beta motif consisting of under ten highly homologous variants.

TCRdb reprocessed the 5' RACE reads with MiXCR, giving one entry per CDR3 protein. The sample consists of approximately 400,000 distinct CDR3 sequences, 26% of them appearing once. Looked up from germline, CDR1 is KGHDR and CDR2 is SFDVKD. Germline trimming cut 0 bases from V and 6 bases from J; bases unmatched to any gene: 5. The CDR3 is 16 amino acids. The origin of this receptor is a male donor with ankylosing spondylitis. Sequencing was carried out using blood, either unsorted or a sorted T cell fraction (not recorded which). The genes are TRBV24-1 and TRBJ2-1; 9 nucleotides line up with TRBD2. The CDR3 protein is CATSDLRFSGSNEQFF. DNA for the CDR3: TGTGCCACCAGTGATTTGCGTTTTAGCGGGAGCAATGAGCAGTTCTTC.